Listed below are T cell receptor beta chains from one sample, sequenced in a study of T cell changes during pregnancy in multiple sclerosis. Repertoires were generated with immunoSEQ multiplex PCR, while TCRdb's copy carries only in-frame clones and drops some. The sample includes some 47,000 clones, 88% of them seen just once. The material was CD8+ T cells from peripheral blood mononuclear cells, obtained after pregnancy. Receptor source: a female donor in good health, enrolled as a control in a pregnancy study. Both conserved end residues are part of each CDR3. Fields, in order: V gene, J gene, CDR3 protein.

>TRBV7-3|TRBJ2-7
CASSLGGTYEQYF
>TRBV27|TRBJ2-1
CASSLVGGLRYNEQFF
>TRBV4-1|TRBJ2-3
CASSQDPAGDTDTQYF
>TRBV6-6|TRBJ2-1
CASRGGAPYNEQFF
>TRBV5-6|TRBJ1-2
CASSLGPGGDYTF
>TRBV5-1|-
CASSSSWPNYEQYF
>TRBV7-8|TRBJ2-7
CASSLEGSPSYEQYF
>TRBV7-6|TRBJ2-3
CASSRRGGPDTQYF
>TRBV7-6|TRBJ1-6
CASSFTPGGLGSPLHF
>TRBV10-3|TRBJ2-7
CAISPSRDSPSYEQYF
>TRBV5-4|TRBJ1-2
CASSLHPARFGYTF
>TRBV27|TRBJ2-2
CATQGSFGELFF
>TRBV4-2|TRBJ2-2
CASSQAAGELFF
>TRBV5-1|TRBJ2-7
CASSLAGGAYEQYF
>TRBV4-3|TRBJ2-2
CASSQYGRAYTGELFF
>TRBV5-5|TRBJ1-1
CASSLSRMNTEAFF
>TRBV9|TRBJ1-2
CASSLYSGQDRYGYTF
>TRBV28|TRBJ2-7
CASTLAQGSSYEQYF
>TRBV7-9|TRBJ1-2
CASSFGVGYTF
>TRBV27|TRBJ2-7
CASSLGTGLYEQYF